The sequence of this T cell receptor (beta chain) was determined in a study of T cell responses to AZD1222 COVID-19 vaccine. Study-wide findings and caveats: An increase in Spike-specific TCR breadth and depth was observed after two AZD1222 doses. At baseline, seropositivity was found in only five or six AZD1222 recipients. At 160-218 and 743-854, vaccine-associated CD4 TCRs were dominant, and they spanned spike. Donor demographics were predominantly white British with a female majority; clonal diversity may be underestimated.

Trimming removed 2 bases from V and 5 bases from J; junction bases left unmatched: 8. In germline, CDR1 is KGHSH, CDR2 LQKENI. This CDR3 comprises 15 residues. A note on this clone: Its antigen is still unknown.

Clones were read by immunoSEQ multiplex PCR, and TCRdb kept only the in-frame ones, dropping some. Seen here are some 120,000 clones, more than 70% observed once, and the top ten hold 9% to 15%. The chain has TRBV18 and TRBJ1-1; 7 bases are shared with TRBD1. This material consisted of peripheral blood, taken on day 0 of AZD1222 vaccination. The sequence was collected from an adult in good health. CDR3: CASSPSQGIRTEAFF. DNA for the CDR3: TGTGCCAGCTCACCATCACAGGGGATAAGGACTGAAGCTTTCTTT.